Listed here are 24 T cell receptor beta chains from one sample, sequenced in a study of cytomegalovirus exposure and HLA in healthy donors. Measured with immunoSEQ multiplex PCR; TCRdb has only the in-frame clones, and not every one. In the table there are about 160,000 clones, just under 90% of which are singletons. The sample taken for sequencing was PBMCs. These receptors were collected from a woman in her late teens or twenties in good health and CMV-seropositive.

The chain has TRBV7-6 and TRBJ2-2; TRBD2 matches 9 bases. The J segment lost 5 bases and the V segment lost 1 base, leaving 2 bases of the junction unmatched. In germline, CDR1 is SGHVS, CDR2 FNYEAQ. The CDR3 loop spans 15 amino acids. In nucleotides, the CDR3 is TGTGCCAGCAGCTTAGTGACTAGCGGAACCGGGGAGCTGTTTTTT. It yields the protein CASSLVTSGTGELFF.

The chain joins TRBV6-5 to TRBJ2-2; a possible D gene is TRBD1 (5 bases). Trimming left V 8 bases short and J 6 bases short, with 13 bases between. The CDR3 is 13 amino acids. In germline, CDR1 is MNHEY, CDR2 SVGAGI. The CDR3 DNA is TGTGCCAGCGCCTATTCAGGGTCCGGGGAGCTGTTTTTT. Its translation: CASAYSGSGELFF.

The rearrangement links TRBV29-1 to TRBJ2-7; 8 nucleotides match TRBD2. The germline V gene encodes CDR1 SQVTM and CDR2 ANQGSEA. CDR3 length: 14 residues. The trim removed 6 bases at V and 2 bases at J, leaving 9 bases unmatched. The CDR3 nucleotides are TGCAGCGTGAGAGGGCTAGCGGGTCCCTACGAGCAGTACTTC. The encoded protein is CSVRGLAGPYEQYF.

This clone has just a few counts. The chain has TRBV11-3 and TRBJ2-7; 10 bases agree with TRBD1. V was clipped by 4 bases and J by 6 bases; unmatched bases: 3. Germline V gives CDR1 SGHNT, CDR2 YENEEA. This CDR3 region has 13 residues. This CDR3 reads CASSSGQGSEQYF. The CDR3 region has the DNA TGTGCCAGCAGCTCGGGACAGGGGTCCGAGCAGTACTTC.

This clone occurred a few times. The chain links TRBV18 to TRBJ2-5; TRBD1 is a possible D gene (7 bases). Germline loops: CDR1 KGHSH, CDR2 LQKENI. This CDR3 is built from 15 residues. V was clipped by 0 bases and J by 5 bases, with 13 bases between them. The CDR3 DNA is TGTGCCAGCTCACCACCGTCGGCAGGGGGGGAGACCCAGTACTTC. This codes for CASSPPSAGGETQYF.

The genes are TRBV7-9 and TRBJ2-3; 9 bases fit TRBD2. The CDR3 is 17 residues long. Germline trimming cut 1 base from V and 6 bases from J; bases unmatched to any gene: 11. Germline values: CDR1 SEHNR, CDR2 FQNEAQ (reference sequence). CDR3 sequence reads: CASSLGLAGLSGDTQYF. In nucleotides, the CDR3 is TGTGCCAGCAGCTTAGGGCTAGCGGGACTTTCGGGTGATACGCAGTATTTT.

This clone was observed a single time. The V call is TRBV11-1, the J call TRBJ2-3; possibly TRBD2 for D (5 bases). Trimming removed 1 base from V and 1 base from J, with 21 bases in between. From germline, CDR1 is SGHAT and CDR2 FQDESV (reference sequence). The CDR3 contains 19 residues. The CDR3 coding sequence is TGTGCCAGCAGCTTAGACGCGGGTTTACCACCTCTTGGCACAGATACGCAGTATTTT. Translating gives CASSLDAGLPPLGTDTQYF.

The chain couples TRBV5-1 to TRBJ2-7, with D possibly matching TRBD1 (5 bases). The V end was cut by 0 bases, the J end by 1 base, with 11 bases between. In germline, CDR1 is SGHRS, CDR2 YFSETQ. The CDR3 is made up of 15 amino acids. The CDR3 DNA sequence: TGCGCCAGCAGCTTGGTGGCAGGGCTTTCCTACGAGCAGTACTTC. Translating gives CASSLVAGLSYEQYF. Combining the CDR3 with reference TRBV5-1 and TRBJ2-7 gives the whole variable domain KAGVTQTPRYLIKTRGQQVTLSCSPISGHRSVSWYQQTPGQGLQFLFEYFSETQRNKGNFPGRFSGRQFSNSRSEMNVSTLELGDSALYLCASSLVAGLSYEQYFGPGTRLTVT.

The chain couples TRBV5-5 to TRBJ2-1, with D perhaps TRBD2 (6 bases). V was trimmed by 3 bases and J by 4 bases, leaving 14 bases between them. The CDR3 totals 15 residues. In germline, CDR1 is SGHKS, CDR2 YYEKEE (reference sequence). The CDR3, as DNA: TGTGCCAGCAGCTGGGACTGGGCGGAGTACAATGAGCAGTTCTTC. It codes for CASSWDWAEYNEQFF.

In its sample, this clone was seen once. This rearrangement joins TRBV5-1 to TRBJ2-5, with 13 nucleotides matching TRBD2. The CDR3 spans 15 residues. Germline CDR1 SGHRS, CDR2 YFSETQ. Germline trimming cut 6 bases from V and 5 bases from J; bases unmatched to any gene: 7. CDR3 nucleotides: TGCGCCAGCACCACCGGACTAGCGGGAGACGAGACCCAGTACTTC. The encoded protein is CASTTGLAGDETQYF. Using reference TRBV5-1 and TRBJ2-5 for the parts outside the CDR3, the full variable domain is KAGVTQTPRYLIKTRGQQVTLSCSPISGHRSVSWYQQTPGQGLQFLFEYFSETQRNKGNFPGRFSGRQFSNSRSEMNVSTLELGDSALYLCASTTGLAGDETQYFGPGTRLLVL.

This rearrangement joins TRBV28 to TRBJ2-3, with TRBD2 identical over 7 bases. This CDR3 is built from 16 residues. Germline lookup yields CDR1 MDHEN and CDR2 SYDVKM. The V segment lost 3 bases and the J segment 2 bases; nucleotides outside the gene matches: 8. The DNA for the CDR3 is TGTGCCAGCAGTTTTCGGGACGGGACTACCACAGATACGCAGTATTTT. Protein sequence: CASSFRDGTTTDTQYF. Supplemented by reference TRBV28 and TRBJ2-3, the full variable domain reads DVKVTQSSRYLVKRTGEKVFLECVQDMDHENMFWYRQDPGLGLRLIYFSYDVKMKEKGDIPEGYSVSREKKERFSLILESASTNQTSMYLCASSFRDGTTTDTQYFGPGTRLTVL.

The chain is built from TRBV5-1 and TRBJ2-3; 10 bases line up with TRBD2. This CDR3 spans 15 amino acids. The V segment lost 3 bases and the J segment 3 bases; nucleotides outside the gene matches: 4. The germline V gene has CDR1 SGHRS and CDR2 YFSETQ. The DNA for the CDR3 is TGCGCCAGCAGCTATCTAGCGGGGGATACAGATACGCAGTATTTT. It is translated as CASSYLAGDTDTQYF.

The chain is built from TRBV5-4 and TRBJ2-1, with 13 bases fitting TRBD2. The CDR3 is made up of 15 amino acids. V lost 3 bases to trimming and J lost 6 bases; unmatched junction nucleotides: 3. The germline V gene has CDR1 SGHNT and CDR2 YYREEE (reference sequence). The CDR3 bases are TGTGCCAGCAGCTCGAGGACTAGCGGGAGCAATGAGCAGTTCTTC. Translated: CASSSRTSGSNEQFF.

This clone was seen at least ten times. This chain uses TRBV2 with TRBJ1-1; D call uncertain. The length of the CDR3 is 12 residues. Germline V gives CDR1 SNHLY, CDR2 FYNNEI. V was cut by 8 bases and J by 1 base, with 8 bases left in between. The CDR3, as DNA: TGTGCCAGCCAGACTGAGAACACTGAAGCTTTCTTT. Its translation is CASQTENTEAFF. Full variable domain (outside the CDR3, taken from reference TRBV2 and TRBJ1-1): EPEVTQTPSHQVTQMGQEVILRCVPISNHLYFYWYRQILGQKVEFLVSFYNNEISEKSEIFDDQFSVERPDGSNFTLKIRSTKLEDSAMYFCASQTENTEAFFGQGTRLTVV.

The V and J genes are TRBV27 and TRBJ1-1; possibly TRBD1 for D (6 bases). Looked up from germline, CDR1 is MNHEY and CDR2 is SMNVEV (reference sequence). V was trimmed by 5 bases and J by 10 bases, leaving 14 bases between them. The CDR3 extends over 12 amino acids. For the CDR3, the DNA is TGTGCCAGCAGTCGCGGGGGGCAGGGAGCTTTCTTT. Encoded protein: CASSRGGQGAFF.

There are a few counts of this clone. The chain has TRBV14 and TRBJ2-7; 9 bases are a match to TRBD2. CDR1 is SGHDN and CDR2 is FVKESK in the germline V gene. V lost 1 base to trimming and J lost 4 bases; unmatched junction nucleotides: 8. The length of the CDR3 is 16 residues. The CDR3 bases are TGTGCCAGCAGCCAAGCTAGGGCTAGCGGGGAATACGAGCAGTACTTC. Amino acid sequence: CASSQARASGEYEQYF.

The V call is TRBV6-5, the J call TRBJ2-7, with 8 bases matching TRBD2. The germline V gene encodes CDR1 MNHEY and CDR2 SVGAGI. The V gene end was trimmed by 4 bases and the J gene end by 4 bases; junction bases not matched to a gene: 9. CDR3 size: 15 residues. CDR3 in amino acids: CASSSYSSGGYEQYF. In nucleotides, the CDR3 is TGTGCCAGCAGTTCATATAGCAGCGGGGGTTACGAGCAGTACTTC.

This chain uses TRBV6-1 with TRBJ2-3; 10 bases fit TRBD2. Trimming at V came to 4 bases and at J to 2 bases, leaving 12 bases not matched to a gene. This CDR3 has 18 amino acids. Germline-derived CDR1 and CDR2 are MNHNS and SASEGT. The chain's CDR3 is CASSGTSGGGGFTDTQYF. The CDR3 DNA sequence: TGTGCCAGCAGTGGGACTAGCGGAGGGGGCGGGTTCACAGATACGCAGTATTTT.

The CDR3 region has the DNA TGTGCCAGCAGTTTATCGGGTACCCTCGTGGGCGCTGAAGCTTTCTTT. Protein sequence: CASSLSGTLVGAEAFF. V and J are TRBV27 and TRBJ1-1; D call uncertain. V was cut by 0 bases and J by 6 bases, with 17 bases left in between. Looked up from germline, CDR1 is MNHEY and CDR2 is SMNVEV (reference sequence). This CDR3 comprises 16 residues.

The chain joins TRBV2 to TRBJ2-3, with a weak D call TRBD1 (6 bases). The CDR3 runs 15 residues. CDR1 and CDR2 (germline): SNHLY, FYNNEI. V lost 5 bases to trimming and J lost 1 base, with 13 bases between them. The CDR3 DNA follows: TGTGCCAGCAGTCAACAGGGATTGGGCACAGATACGCAGTATTTT. Translating it yields CASSQQGLGTDTQYF. Full variable domain (remainder filled in from reference TRBV2 and TRBJ2-3): EPEVTQTPSHQVTQMGQEVILRCVPISNHLYFYWYRQILGQKVEFLVSFYNNEISEKSEIFDDQFSVERPDGSNFTLKIRSTKLEDSAMYFCASSQQGLGTDTQYFGPGTRLTVL.

The chain combines TRBV4-1 with TRBJ2-7; maybe TRBD2 (6 bases). The CDR3 has 14 amino acids. Trimming took 3 bases from V and 0 from J, leaving 9 bases between them. From germline, CDR1 is MGHRA and CDR2 YSYEKL. This CDR3 reads CASSHSGSSYEQYF. The CDR3 coding sequence is TGCGCCAGCAGCCACTCCGGGAGCTCCTACGAGCAGTACTTC.

This chain joins TRBV9 and TRBJ2-3, with TRBD1 matching over 8 bases. Trimming cost V 0 bases and J 4 bases; bases outside gene matches: 1. The CDR3 loop spans 14 amino acids. Germline-derived CDR1 and CDR2 are SGDLS and YYNGEE. Written as DNA, the CDR3 is TGTGCCAGCAGCGTAGCAGGGGGCGCAGATACGCAGTATTTT. Its translation: CASSVAGGADTQYF.

The chain is built from TRBV11-2 and TRBJ2-6; D gene unclear. The V gene lost 0 bases and the J gene lost 0 bases, with 3 bases spanning the gap. The germline V gene encodes CDR1 SGHAT and CDR2 FQNNGV. The CDR3 runs 15 residues. The CDR3 DNA reads as TGTGCCAGCAGCTTAGATCACTCTGGGGCCAACGTCCTGACTTTC. Translation gives CASSLDHSGANVLTF.

The table lists this clone with a few counts. The genes are TRBV4-2 and TRBJ2-7, with 10 bases that match TRBD2. CDR1 is LGHNA and CDR2 is YNFKEQ in the germline V gene. Unmatched junction bases numbered 6, after V lost 3 bases and J lost 4 bases. This CDR3 is built from 15 residues. CDR3 nucleotides: TGTGCCAGCAGCCACCCTAGCGGGAGAGGTTACGAGCAGTACTTC. This sequence encodes CASSHPSGRGYEQYF.